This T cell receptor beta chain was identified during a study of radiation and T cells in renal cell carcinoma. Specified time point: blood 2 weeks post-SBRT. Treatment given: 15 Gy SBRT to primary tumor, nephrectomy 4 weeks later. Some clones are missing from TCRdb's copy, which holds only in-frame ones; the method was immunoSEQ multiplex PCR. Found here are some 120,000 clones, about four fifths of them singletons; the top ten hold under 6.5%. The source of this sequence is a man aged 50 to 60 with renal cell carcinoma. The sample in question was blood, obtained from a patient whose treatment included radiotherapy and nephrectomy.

Written as DNA, the CDR3 is TGTGCCAGTAGTCAGGGTTGGTCCGGGGAGCTGTTTTTT. Translated, it gives CASSQGWSGELFF. V gene TRBV19 combines with J gene TRBJ2-2; a possible D gene is TRBD1 (5 bases). Trimming stripped 5 bases from V and 6 bases from J, with 10 bases between. Germline values: CDR1 LNHDA, CDR2 SQIVND (reference sequence). This CDR3 contains 13 residues.